The source of this T cell receptor (beta chain) is a study of T-cell reconstitution after alpha-beta-depleted transplantation in children. The study's findings and limits: T-cell counts and diversity were attributed mostly to newly produced T cells one year after transplant.

Germline CDR1 and CDR2: LGHDT and YNNKEL (reference sequence). The CDR3 consists of 16 residues. Trimming removed 1 base from V and 0 bases from J; junction bases left unmatched: 3. During its preparation, the TCRbeta library received unique molecular identifiers. TCRdb reanalysed the PCR reads using MiXCR and keeps one entry per CDR3 protein. The sample yields approximately 85,000 distinct CDR3 sequences, 15% seen once. Of note for this clonotype: Its specificity is not known.

This material consisted of PBMCs, mostly from graft donor cells, taken 180 days after TCRalphabeta/CD19-depleted stem cell transplant. The clonotype originates from a male patient between 2 and 9 years old who had a stem cell transplant for acute lymphoblastic leukemia, so the T cells may come from the graft donor. The chain uses TRBV3-1 and TRBJ2-1, with 7 bases fitting TRBD1. This CDR3 is CASSQVTGSSYNEQFF. The CDR3 coding sequence is TGTGCCAGCAGCCAAGTGACAGGGAGCTCCTACAATGAGCAGTTCTTC.